The rows below give T cell receptor beta chains drawn from one sample of a study of blood T cell repertoires in COVID-19. Repertoires were generated with immunoSEQ multiplex PCR, while TCRdb's copy carries only in-frame clones and drops some. The sample has approximately 500,000 clones; approximately 90% are singletons. The material sequenced was PBMCs or T cells enriched from blood (not recorded which). These receptors came from a woman aged 40 to 50 who had recovered from COVID-19. The CDR3 runs from the conserved cysteine through the conserved F or W. The D gene is left open where the match is weak. Only some rows state a clone size, as once, few, many or a class for expanded clones.

>TRBJ1-6|NA|NA|TRBV4-3|17
TGCGCCAGCAGCCCAACCTTCGGTAGACAGATTAATTCACCCCTCCACTTT
CASSPTFGRQINSPLHF
>TRBJ2-5|NA|TRBD2|TRBV11-2|16
TGTGCCAGCAGCTTCTCGCTAGCGGGATCTAGGGAGACCCAGTACTTC
CASSFSLAGSRETQYF
>TRBJ1-2|NA|NA|TRBV11-2|14
TGTGCCAGCAGCGCGTGGGCAGGGGCCGTTGGCTACACCTTC
CASSAWAGAVGYTF
>TRBJ2-1|NA|TRBD2|TRBV30|17
TGTGCCTGGACCCCTAGGCGACTAGCGGGAATGGGCAATGAGCAGTTCTTC
CAWTPRRLAGMGNEQFF
>TRBJ1-5|NA|NA|TRBV18|15
TGTGCCAGCTCACCGGGGGGGAATAGCAATCAGCCCCAGCATTTT
CASSPGGNSNQPQHF
>TRBJ2-7|NA|NA|TRBV7-2|14
TGTGCCAGCAGCTTAGGGGACGCCGGGGGAGAGCAGTACTTC
CASSLGDAGGEQYF
>TRBJ1-4|NA|NA|TRBV19|16
TGTGCCAGTAGTATATGGGGGAGGGAAAGTCGTGAAAAACTGTTTTTT
CASSIWGRESREKLFF
>TRBJ1-1|NA|NA|TRBV5-4|14
TGTGCCAGCAGCTCTGGAGGAGCGAACACTGAAGCTTTCTTT
CASSSGGANTEAFF
>TRBJ2-1|few|TRBD2|TRBV24-1|13
TGTGCCACCAGTGATTTGACCAGCGGGAGGCAGTTCTTC
CATSDLTSGRQFF
>TRBJ1-2|NA|TRBD1|TRBV13|16
TGTGCCAGCAGCTTTGGGACAGGGGGAAATTACTATGGCTACACCTTC
CASSFGTGGNYYGYTF
>TRBJ2-5|NA|NA|TRBV9|13
TGTGCCAGCAGCGTGGTGGGGAGCGAGACCCAGTACTTC
CASSVVGSETQYF
>TRBJ2-1|NA|TRBD2|TRBV7-2|17
TGTGCCAGCAGCCCCCGGGAGGGACTAGCGGGAGTGTCTGAGCAGTTCTTC
CASSPREGLAGVSEQFF